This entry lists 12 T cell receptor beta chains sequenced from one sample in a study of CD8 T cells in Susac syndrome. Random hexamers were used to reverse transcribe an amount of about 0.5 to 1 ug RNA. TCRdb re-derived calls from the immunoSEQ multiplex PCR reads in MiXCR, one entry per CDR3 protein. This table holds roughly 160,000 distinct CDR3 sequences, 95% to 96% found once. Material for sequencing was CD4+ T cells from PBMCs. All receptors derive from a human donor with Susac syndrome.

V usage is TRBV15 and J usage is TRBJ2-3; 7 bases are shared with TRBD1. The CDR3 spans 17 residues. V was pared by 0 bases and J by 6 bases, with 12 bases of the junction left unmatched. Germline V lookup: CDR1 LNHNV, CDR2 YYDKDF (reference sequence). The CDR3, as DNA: TGTGCCACCAGCAGAGAGACAGGGCGAGCGGTTGCGGATACGCAGTATTTT. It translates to CATSRETGRAVADTQYF.

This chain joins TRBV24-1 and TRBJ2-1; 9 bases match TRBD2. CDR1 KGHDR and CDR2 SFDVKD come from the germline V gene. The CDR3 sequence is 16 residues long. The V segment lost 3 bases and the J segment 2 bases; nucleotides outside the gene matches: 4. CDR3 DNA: TGTGCCACCAGTGATCCTAGCGGGACCCCCTACAATGAGCAGTTCTTC. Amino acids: CATSDPSGTPYNEQFF.

The CDR3 DNA follows: TGTGCCAGCAGTTACGGGGGACTCTCCTACAATGAGCAGTTCTTC. Its protein product is CASSYGGLSYNEQFF. This sequence joins TRBV6-5 and TRBJ2-1; maybe TRBD2 (6 bases). This CDR3 is built from 15 residues. Per the germline V gene, CDR1 is MNHEY and CDR2 is SVGAGI. V lost 2 bases, J lost 0 bases, and 8 bases lay in between.

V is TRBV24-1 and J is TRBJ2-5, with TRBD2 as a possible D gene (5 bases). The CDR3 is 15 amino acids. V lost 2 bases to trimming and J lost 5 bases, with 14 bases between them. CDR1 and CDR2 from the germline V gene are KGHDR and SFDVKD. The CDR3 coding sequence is TGTGCCACCAGTGATTCCAATGAGGGCGGTGAGACCCAGTACTTC. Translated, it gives CATSDSNEGGETQYF.

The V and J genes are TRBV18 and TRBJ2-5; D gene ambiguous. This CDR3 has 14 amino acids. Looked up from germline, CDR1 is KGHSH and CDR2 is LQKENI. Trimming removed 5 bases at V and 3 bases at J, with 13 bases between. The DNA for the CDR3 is TGTGCCAGCTCATCGACCGGGCCCGAAGAGACCCAGTACTTC. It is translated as CASSSTGPEETQYF. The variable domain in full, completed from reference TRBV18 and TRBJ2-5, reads NAGVMQNPRHLVRRRGQEARLRCSPMKGHSHVYWYRQLPEEGLKFMVYLQKENIIDESGMPKERFSAEFPKEGPSILRIQQVVRGDSAAYFCASSSTGPEETQYFGPGTRLLVL.

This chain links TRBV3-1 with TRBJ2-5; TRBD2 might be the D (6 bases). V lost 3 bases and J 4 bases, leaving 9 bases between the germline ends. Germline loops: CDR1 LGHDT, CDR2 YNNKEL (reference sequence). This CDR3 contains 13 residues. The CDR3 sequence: CASSQGGGETQYF. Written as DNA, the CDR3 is TGTGCCAGCAGCCAGGGAGGCGGAGAGACCCAGTACTTC.

This CDR3 reads CASSSRLAETQYF. CDR3 DNA sequence: TGTGCCAGCAGCTCCCGACTAGCCGAGACCCAGTACTTC. The rearrangement joins TRBV11-2 to TRBJ2-5; TRBD2 agrees at 7 bases. J lost 5 bases, V lost 4 bases, and 4 bases had no gene match. CDR3 length: 13 amino acids. Germline V gene sequence: CDR1 SGHAT, CDR2 FQNNGV.

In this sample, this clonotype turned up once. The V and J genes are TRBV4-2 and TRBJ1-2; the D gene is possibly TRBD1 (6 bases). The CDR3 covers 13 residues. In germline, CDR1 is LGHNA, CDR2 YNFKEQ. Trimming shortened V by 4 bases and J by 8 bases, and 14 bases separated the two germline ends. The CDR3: CASSPRGASGYTF. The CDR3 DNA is TGTGCCAGCAGCCCGCGGGGGGCAAGCGGCTACACCTTC.

The CDR3 loop is CASSQQGGEQYV. CDR3 in DNA: TGTGCCAGCAGTCAACAGGGGGGCGAGCAGTACGTC. The V gene is TRBV6-2 or TRBV6-3, the J gene TRBJ2-7, with TRBD1 identical over 8 bases. Germline trimming cut 5 bases from V and 6 bases from J; bases unmatched to any gene: 3. Germline CDR1 reads MNHEY; CDR2 reads SVGEGT. This CDR3 region has 12 residues.

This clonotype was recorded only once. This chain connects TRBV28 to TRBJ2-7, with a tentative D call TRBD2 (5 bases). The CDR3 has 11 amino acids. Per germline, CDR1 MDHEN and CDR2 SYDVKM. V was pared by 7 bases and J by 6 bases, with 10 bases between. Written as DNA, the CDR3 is TGTGCCAGCATTGCGGGCCTCGAGCAGTACTTC. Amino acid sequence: CASIAGLEQYF.

CDR3 loop: CSVGELRQFF. The DNA for the CDR3 is TGCAGCGTTGGGGAGCTTCGCCAGTTCTTC. This chain links TRBV29-1 with TRBJ2-1; maybe TRBD2 (5 bases). Trimming took 4 bases from V and 13 from J, leaving 11 bases between them. This CDR3 has 10 residues. Per the germline V gene, CDR1 is SQVTM and CDR2 is ANQGSEA.

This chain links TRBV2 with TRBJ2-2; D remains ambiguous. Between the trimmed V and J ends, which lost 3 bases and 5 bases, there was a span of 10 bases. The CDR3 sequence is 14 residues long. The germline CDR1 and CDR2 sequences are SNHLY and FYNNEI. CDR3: CASSDKGFTGELFF. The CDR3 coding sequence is TGTGCCAGCAGTGATAAGGGTTTTACCGGGGAGCTGTTTTTT. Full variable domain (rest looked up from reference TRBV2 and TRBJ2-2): EPEVTQTPSHQVTQMGQEVILRCVPISNHLYFYWYRQILGQKVEFLVSFYNNEISEKSEIFDDQFSVERPDGSNFTLKIRSTKLEDSAMYFCASSDKGFTGELFFGEGSRLTVL.